These 21 T cell receptor beta chains came from one sample sequenced in a study of blood T cell repertoires in COVID-19. Profiling relied on immunoSEQ multiplex PCR, and the TCRdb table lists in-frame clones only, not all of them. The repertoire consists of about 260,000 clones, with about 90% occurring once and the leading ten covering roughly a tenth. Sequencing was carried out using peripheral blood. Every receptor here comes from an older woman with COVID-19, enrolled during active disease.

V gene TRBV19 combines with J gene TRBJ2-2, with 9 bases aligning to TRBD2. V lost 5 bases to trimming and J lost 3 bases; unmatched junction nucleotides: 10. The germline V gene encodes CDR1 LNHDA and CDR2 SQIVND (reference sequence). The CDR3 loop spans 17 amino acids. CDR3 sequence (DNA): TGTGCCAGTAGTTATAGCGGGAGTGCGCGAGACACCGGGGAGCTGTTTTTT. Its protein product is CASSYSGSARDTGELFF.

This clone was seen a few times. This sequence joins TRBV29-1 and TRBJ2-1; the D gene is possibly TRBD1 (5 bases). The CDR3 has 15 residues. Per germline, CDR1 SQVTM and CDR2 ANQGSEA. V was shortened by 3 bases and J by 10 bases, with 22 bases between the two germline ends. CDR3 DNA: TGCAGCGTTGATTCCCAGGGTGTCCCTAATGGGGAGCAGTTCTTC. This sequence encodes CSVDSQGVPNGEQFF.

V is TRBV27 and J is TRBJ2-5; 11 bases agree with TRBD2. The germline V gene encodes CDR1 MNHEY and CDR2 SMNVEV (reference sequence). The CDR3 has 14 residues. V lost 6 bases and J lost 4; bases outside the gene matches: 4. CDR3 protein: CASRLAGALETQYF. The CDR3 bases are TGTGCCAGCAGACTAGCGGGAGCGTTAGAGACCCAGTACTTC.

V is TRBV5-1 and J is TRBJ1-1; 7 bases line up with TRBD1. Germline assignment: CDR1 SGHRS and CDR2 YFSETQ. The CDR3 runs 15 residues. The junction had 6 bases not matched to a gene; V was cut back by 4 bases and J by 0 bases. The CDR3 spells CASSPMGQMNTEAFF. In DNA form, the CDR3 reads TGCGCCAGCAGCCCTATGGGACAGATGAACACTGAAGCTTTCTTT.

This sequence joins TRBV27 and TRBJ2-7, with 10 bases aligning to TRBD2. The CDR3 totals 15 residues. J gave up 1 base and V 5 bases, and 5 bases lay outside the gene matches. Germline V gives CDR1 MNHEY, CDR2 SMNVEV (reference sequence). CDR3 nucleotide sequence: TGTGCCAGCAGTCCTATAGCGGGAGGTTCCTACGAGCAGTACTTC. This gives the protein CASSPIAGGSYEQYF.

This chain links TRBV7-8 with TRBJ2-7; the match to TRBD1 covers 10 bases. Germline V CDR1 and CDR2: SGHVS, FQNEAQ. The CDR3 is 16 residues long. The J segment lost 3 bases and the V segment lost 1 base, leaving 6 bases of the junction unmatched. Written as DNA, the CDR3 is TGTGCCAGCAGCTTAGTGCTGACAGGGGGCTTCTACGAGCAGTACTTC. As protein: CASSLVLTGGFYEQYF. Using reference TRBV7-8 and TRBJ2-7 for the parts outside the CDR3, the full variable domain is GAGVSQSPRYKVAKRGQDVALRCDPISGHVSLFWYQQALGQGPEFLTYFQNEAQLDKSGLPSDRFFAERPEGSVSTLKIQRTQQEDSAVYLCASSLVLTGGFYEQYFGPGTRLTVT.

The chain uses TRBV30 and TRBJ2-1; 10 nucleotides match TRBD2. The V gene's germline CDR1 is GTSNPN and CDR2 SVGIG (reference sequence). This CDR3 has 16 residues. Unmatched junction bases numbered 14, after V lost 3 bases and J lost 9 bases. The CDR3 sequence is CAWSQNGLAERGEQFF. CDR3 DNA: TGTGCCTGGAGCCAAAATGGACTAGCGGAGCGCGGTGAGCAGTTCTTC.

The chain uses TRBV28 and TRBJ1-4, with 12 positions matching TRBD1. The CDR3 runs to 15 residues. In germline, CDR1 is MDHEN, CDR2 SYDVKM. The trim removed 8 bases at V and 7 bases at J, leaving 8 bases unmatched. CDR3: CASGGQGAGIEKLFF. DNA of the CDR3: TGTGCCAGCGGGGGACAGGGGGCGGGTATTGAAAAACTGTTTTTT. The full variable domain, with the rest looked up from reference TRBV28 and TRBJ1-4, is DVKVTQSSRYLVKRTGEKVFLECVQDMDHENMFWYRQDPGLGLRLIYFSYDVKMKEKGDIPEGYSVSREKKERFSLILESASTNQTSMYLCASGGQGAGIEKLFFGSGTQLSVL.

This clone was picked up one time. The V gene is TRBV11-3, the J gene TRBJ2-3; tentative D call: TRBD2 (5 bases). CDR3 length: 16 residues. Germline V gives CDR1 SGHNT, CDR2 YENEEA. V lost 5 bases and J lost 8, with 23 bases in between. CDR3 amino acids: CASSPGVPVGLSTQYF. The CDR3 bases are TGTGCCAGCAGCCCCGGGGTTCCAGTAGGGCTCAGTACGCAGTATTTT. Full variable domain (outside the CDR3, taken from reference TRBV11-3 and TRBJ2-3): EAGVVQSPRYKIIEKKQPVAFWCNPISGHNTLYWYLQNLGQGPELLIRYENEEAVDDSQLPKDRFSAERLKGVDSTLKIQPAELGDSAVYLCASSPGVPVGLSTQYFGPGTRLTVL.

The chain carries TRBV2 and TRBJ1-1; D not certain. V was cut by 4 bases and J by 4 bases, with 10 bases left in between. CDR1 is SNHLY and CDR2 is FYNNEI in the germline V gene. This CDR3 has 13 residues. The CDR3, as DNA: TGTGCCAGCAGTGTCGAGGGTAGCACTGAAGCTTTCTTT. It encodes CASSVEGSTEAFF. The whole variable domain, filled in from reference TRBV2 and TRBJ1-1, reads EPEVTQTPSHQVTQMGQEVILRCVPISNHLYFYWYRQILGQKVEFLVSFYNNEISEKSEIFDDQFSVERPDGSNFTLKIRSTKLEDSAMYFCASSVEGSTEAFFGQGTRLTVV.

This chain uses TRBV19 with TRBJ1-1; D gene ambiguous. V gave up 7 bases and J gave up 0 bases, with 9 bases separating them. Germline CDR1 LNHDA, CDR2 SQIVND (reference sequence). The CDR3 length is 13 residues. The CDR3 sequence: CASNLGVNTEAFF. The CDR3, as DNA: TGTGCCAGTAACCTCGGGGTGAACACTGAAGCTTTCTTT.

The chain employs TRBV3-1 (or the pseudogene TRBV3-2) and TRBJ2-1, with 11 bases fitting TRBD2. This CDR3 comprises 15 residues. Trimming at V came to 6 bases and at J to 4 bases, leaving 5 bases not matched to a gene. Per the germline V gene, CDR1 is LGHDT and CDR2 is YNNKEL (reference sequence). CDR3 coding DNA: TGTGCCAGCAGAAACCGACTAGCGGGGTACAATGAGCAGTTCTTC. This translates into CASRNRLAGYNEQFF.

This clone was observed a few times. The CDR3 loop reads CASGAYSAGEGGELFF. CDR3 sequence (DNA): TGTGCTAGTGGTGCTTACTCCGCAGGGGAAGGCGGGGAGCTGTTTTTT. The chain links TRBV12-5 to TRBJ2-2; weak D call: TRBD1 (6 bases). Germline CDR1 LGHNT, CDR2 FRNRAP. CDR3 length: 16 amino acids. V dropped 5 bases and J dropped 7 bases, with 20 bases sitting between them.

The chain carries TRBV6-6 and TRBJ1-1; 7 bases map to TRBD1. Germline V lookup: CDR1 MNHNY, CDR2 SVGAGI (reference sequence). The ends lost 5 bases at V and 8 bases at J; junction bases unmatched: 14. The CDR3 has 15 amino acids. The CDR3 here is CASSGRGTVTREAFF. The CDR3 nucleotides read TGTGCCAGCAGTGGCAGGGGGACGGTCACAAGAGAAGCTTTCTTT.

V gene TRBV27 combines with J gene TRBJ1-2, with D unresolved. Trimming took off 5 bases at V and 8 bases at J, with 12 bases between the two ends. Germline-derived CDR1 and CDR2 are MNHEY and SMNVEV (reference sequence). The CDR3 sequence is 12 residues long. CDR3 loop: CASSPRAGGYTF. The CDR3 DNA is TGTGCCAGCAGTCCCCGGGCGGGCGGCTACACCTTC.

The rearrangement links TRBV24-1 to TRBJ2-3; the D gene is possibly TRBD2 (6 bases). V was shortened by 10 bases and J by 0 bases, with 19 bases between the two germline ends. The CDR3 covers 16 residues. The germline V gene has CDR1 KGHDR and CDR2 SFDVKD. The CDR3 sequence is CATHPLPAGSTDTQYF. CDR3 in DNA: TGTGCCACACACCCCCTTCCAGCGGGTAGCACAGATACGCAGTATTTT.

The V call is TRBV5-1, the J call TRBJ2-7; tentatively, D is TRBD1 (6 bases). The CDR3 consists of 14 residues. From germline, CDR1 is SGHRS and CDR2 YFSETQ. V dropped 4 bases and J dropped 7 bases, with 18 bases sitting between them. The CDR3 nucleotides read TGCGCCAGCAGCATGAATCTTAAAGGGACAGAGCAGTACTTC. Amino acids: CASSMNLKGTEQYF.

CDR3 residues: CASRTSAGGPGDEQFF. The CDR3 nucleotides are TGTGCCAGCAGAACTTCAGCGGGAGGGCCGGGAGATGAGCAGTTCTTC. V and J are TRBV6-4 and TRBJ2-1; 10 bases agree with TRBD2. This CDR3 is built from 16 residues. Germline loops: CDR1 MRHNA, CDR2 SNTAGT. Trimming at V came to 6 bases and at J to 8 bases, leaving 13 bases not matched to a gene.

The rearrangement links TRBV9 to TRBJ2-7; 8 nucleotides match TRBD1. This CDR3 region has 11 residues. With V trimmed by 4 bases and J by 7 bases, 1 base remained unmatched. Germline V gene data show CDR1 as SGDLS and CDR2 as YYNGEE. In DNA, the CDR3 is TGTGCCAGCAGCACAGGGGGGGAGCAGTACTTC. Encoded protein: CASSTGGEQYF.

With respect to this clone: The junction differs from germline at one of its ends, possibly a read error. The chain uses TRBV5-1 and TRBJ2-7; TRBD1 or TRBD2 may be the D gene (5 bases each). From germline, CDR1 is SGHRS and CDR2 YFSETQ. The length of the CDR3 is 14 residues. The CDR3 spells CANSMEAGPYEQYF. DNA for the CDR3: TGCGCCAACAGCATGGAGGCAGGGCCTTACGAGCAGTACTTC.

This chain links TRBV23-1 with TRBJ2-7; 8 bases match TRBD2. TRBV23-1 is designated an ORF whose function remains uncertain. With 7 bases clipped from V and 6 bases from J, the junction kept 11 bases outside the gene matches. This CDR3 is built from 14 residues. DNA for the CDR3: TGCGCCAGCACCCAGCGGGAGCTCTCTTGCGAGCAGTACTTC. Translating it yields CASTQRELSCEQYF.